The 27 T cell receptor beta chains in this list originate from one sample, sequenced in a study of blood T cell repertoires in COVID-19. The protocol was immunoSEQ multiplex PCR, while the TCRdb copy is restricted to in-frame clones and leaves out a portion. The data contain approximately 82,000 clones, roughly 86% of them singletons. The sequenced sample consisted of peripheral blood. These receptors came from a middle-aged man with active or convalescent COVID-19.

The rearrangement links TRBV10-3 to TRBJ1-2, with a weak D call TRBD1 (5 bases). Germline CDR1 is ENHRY and CDR2 is SYGVKD. There are 14 residues in the CDR3. V was shortened by 7 bases and J by 6 bases, with 18 bases between the two germline ends. CDR3 loop: CAINIRRGGDGYTF. DNA of the CDR3: TGTGCCATCAACATCCGTAGGGGCGGAGATGGCTACACCTTC.

This rearrangement joins TRBV7-9 to TRBJ2-5; 11 bases line up with TRBD2. This CDR3 has 15 residues. V trimming: 6 bases; J trimming: 4 bases; junction bases outside the gene matches: 7. Germline values: CDR1 SEHNR, CDR2 FQNEAQ (reference sequence). The CDR3 DNA follows: TGTGCCAGCAGAAAGGGGCTAGCGGGGGGAGAGACCCAGTACTTC. Translation: CASRKGLAGGETQYF.

The chain combines TRBV5-6 with TRBJ2-2, with unresolved D. The germline V gene encodes CDR1 SGHDT and CDR2 YYEEEE. This CDR3 contains 12 residues. V lost 4 bases to trimming and J lost 5 bases, with 6 bases between them. CDR3 in amino acids: CASSPMTGELFF. In nucleotides, the CDR3 is TGTGCCAGCAGCCCCATGACCGGGGAGCTGTTTTTT.

The chain is built from TRBV4-1 and TRBJ2-3; 8 bases are a match to TRBD1. Germline CDR1 and CDR2: MGHRA and YSYEKL. Trimming cost V 0 bases and J 0 bases; bases outside gene matches: 20. The CDR3 sequence is 22 residues long. As DNA, the CDR3 is TGCGCCAGCAGCCAAGAACCCCCGAGACAGGGGTGGTCGGGTGAAAGCACAGATACGCAGTATTTT. Residues: CASSQEPPRQGWSGESTDTQYF.

This clone was found a few times. V and J are TRBV24-1 and TRBJ1-5; D ambiguous. This CDR3 has 14 residues. The V end lost 6 bases, the J end lost 0 bases, and 8 bases lay between the germline ends. Per the germline V gene, CDR1 is KGHDR and CDR2 is SFDVKD. The CDR3 spells CATSNTGSNQPQHF. The CDR3 DNA is TGTGCCACCAGTAATACGGGTAGCAATCAGCCCCAGCATTTT.

The genes are TRBV6-5 and TRBJ2-3, with D possibly TRBD1 on 6 matching bases. V lost 6 bases and J 3 bases, leaving 7 bases between the germline ends. The CDR3 extends over 12 amino acids. CDR1 is MNHEY and CDR2 is SVGAGI in the germline V gene. For the CDR3, the DNA is TGTGCCAGCAGAACAGGGACAGATACGCAGTATTTT. Translating gives CASRTGTDTQYF.

The rearrangement links TRBV28 to TRBJ1-6; D perhaps matches TRBD1 (5 bases). V dropped 5 bases and J dropped 11 bases, with 10 bases sitting between them. The CDR3 spans 12 residues. Germline V gene lookup returns CDR1 MDHEN and CDR2 SYDVKM. CDR3 in amino acids: CASSPRVPPLHF. For the CDR3, the DNA is TGTGCCAGCAGTCCCAGGGTGCCACCCCTCCACTTT. Using reference TRBV28 and TRBJ1-6 for the parts outside the CDR3, the full variable domain is DVKVTQSSRYLVKRTGEKVFLECVQDMDHENMFWYRQDPGLGLRLIYFSYDVKMKEKGDIPEGYSVSREKKERFSLILESASTNQTSMYLCASSPRVPPLHFGNGTRLTVT.

The V gene is TRBV6-1, the J gene TRBJ2-3; a possible D gene is TRBD2 (7 bases). The germline gives CDR1 MNHNS, CDR2 SASEGT. CDR3 length equals 15 residues. Trimming stripped 3 bases from V and 4 bases from J, with 14 bases between. The CDR3 spells CASSDAVGGPDTQYF. CDR3 DNA: TGTGCCAGCAGTGATGCAGTGGGGGGGCCAGATACGCAGTATTTT.

The chain is built from TRBV28 and TRBJ1-1, with 9 bases fitting TRBD1. J gave up 7 bases and V 7 bases, and 10 bases lay outside the gene matches. Germline V gives CDR1 MDHEN, CDR2 SYDVKM. This CDR3 has 14 amino acids. CDR3 residues: CASITPQGAGEAFF. For the CDR3, the DNA is TGTGCCAGCATTACTCCACAGGGGGCGGGTGAAGCTTTCTTT.

The chain couples TRBV15 to TRBJ1-4; possibly TRBD1 for D (6 bases). Germline assignment: CDR1 LNHNV and CDR2 YYDKDF (reference sequence). The V end was cut by 1 base, the J end by 0 bases, with 6 bases between. The CDR3 spans 15 residues. In DNA form, the CDR3 reads TGTGCCACCAGCAGAGGACAGGCAACTAATGAAAAACTGTTTTTT. This gives the protein CATSRGQATNEKLFF.

V and J are TRBV21-1 and TRBJ2-1; the D call in the table, TRBD2, was not verified against the DNA. TRBV21-1 is tagged as a pseudogene. This CDR3 is built from 18 residues. The CDR3 spells CASSKKADSGEHPDEQFF. The CDR3 DNA reads TGTGCCAGCAGCAAAAAGGCGGATAGCGGGGAACATCCGGATGAGCAGTTCTTC.

CDR3 sequence: CASSREGGARNSPLHF. The CDR3 DNA is TGTGCCAGCAGTAGGGAGGGGGGGGCGAGGAATTCACCCCTCCACTTT. This sequence joins TRBV27 and TRBJ1-6; tentative D call: TRBD1 (6 bases). The CDR3 extends over 16 amino acids. V lost 5 bases to trimming and J lost 7 bases, with 18 bases between them. The germline V gene encodes CDR1 MNHEY and CDR2 SMNVEV (reference sequence).

The rearrangement joins TRBV24-1 to TRBJ1-2; 8 bases agree with TRBD1. The germline CDR1 and CDR2 sequences are KGHDR and SFDVKD. V shed 4 bases, J shed 6 bases, and the junction held 6 bases outside the gene matches. The length of the CDR3 is 14 residues. CDR3 in amino acids: CATSDGQGSDGYTF. CDR3 nucleotide sequence: TGTGCCACCAGTGACGGACAGGGTTCGGATGGCTACACCTTC.

The rearrangement joins TRBV7-9 to TRBJ1-2; D is perhaps TRBD1 (5 bases). Trimming removed 5 bases at V and 3 bases at J, with 7 bases between. The CDR3 loop spans 12 amino acids. Germline-derived CDR1 and CDR2 are SEHNR and FQNEAQ (reference sequence). In nucleotides, the CDR3 is TGTGCCAGCAGCCCGGGGGACTATGGCTACACCTTC. This translates into CASSPGDYGYTF.

The genes are TRBV19 and TRBJ1-6; weak D call: TRBD1 (6 bases). CDR1 and CDR2 (germline): LNHDA, SQIVND (reference sequence). V lost 6 bases to trimming and J lost 10 bases, with 13 bases between them. The CDR3 is made up of 13 amino acids. In DNA, the CDR3 is TGTGCCAGTAGCCTGGGGGCCACATCACCCCTCCACTTT. Translating gives CASSLGATSPLHF.

The rearrangement joins TRBV18 to TRBJ2-7; D is possibly TRBD1 (5 bases). The germline V and J ends were trimmed by 4 bases and 5 bases, with 12 bases remaining between them. Germline CDR1 KGHSH, CDR2 LQKENI. The CDR3 has 13 amino acids. CDR3 DNA sequence: TGTGCCAGCTCACAGCAGGAAGGGGACGAGCAGTACTTC. Amino acid sequence: CASSQQEGDEQYF.

The CDR3 protein is CASRRTSGGARETQYF. As DNA, the CDR3 is TGTGCCAGCAGACGAACTAGCGGGGGGGCCAGGGAGACCCAGTACTTC. V gene TRBV7-2 combines with J gene TRBJ2-5; TRBD2 aligns across 13 bases. This CDR3 has 16 residues. Germline CDR1 is SGHTA and CDR2 is FQGNSA. The junction had 9 bases not matched to a gene; V was cut back by 6 bases and J by 5 bases.

The J gene is TRBJ1-1, the V gene TRBV25-1, with D possibly matching TRBD1 (6 bases). V was clipped by 5 bases and J by 4 bases, with 17 bases between them. CDR1 MGHDK and CDR2 SYGVNS come from the germline V gene. There are 15 residues in the CDR3. CDR3 coding DNA: TGTGCCAGCAGTCCTATAACAGGGTTGACCACTGAAGCTTTCTTT. This codes for CASSPITGLTTEAFF.

This CDR3 reads CASSVDGEEKLFF. The CDR3 DNA is TGTGCCAGCAGCGTAGACGGGGAAGAAAAACTGTTTTTT. The chain couples TRBV9 to TRBJ1-4; no definite D call. The CDR3 has 13 amino acids. Germline V gene sequence: CDR1 SGDLS, CDR2 YYNGEE. The V end lost 0 bases, the J end lost 8 bases, and 8 bases lay between the germline ends.

The chain uses TRBV4-3 and TRBJ2-1, with 7 nucleotides matching TRBD1. CDR1 and CDR2 from the germline V gene are LGHNA and YSLEER. The CDR3 contains 14 residues. Losses at the gene ends were 0 bases for V and 9 bases for J; bases not matched to a gene: 5. CDR3 DNA sequence: TGCGCCAGCAGCCAAGATACAGGGGTGGGTGAGCAGTTCTTC. Its protein product is CASSQDTGVGEQFF.

The chain has TRBV6-5 and TRBJ2-7, with TRBD2 identical over 7 bases. The CDR3 is made up of 14 amino acids. Unmatched junction bases numbered 10, after V lost 4 bases and J lost 7 bases. CDR1 and CDR2 from the germline V gene are MNHEY and SVGAGI. The CDR3 nucleotides read TGTGCCAGCAGTTCTCTAGCGGCCTTGGGTGAGCAGTACGTC. It yields the protein CASSSLAALGEQYV.

This clone was picked up a small number of times. The chain joins TRBV20-1 to TRBJ1-2; 9 bases are shared with TRBD1. V lost 5 bases and J lost 5; bases outside the gene matches: 0. CDR1 is DFQATT and CDR2 is SNEGSKA in the germline V gene (reference sequence). This CDR3 spans 11 amino acids. The CDR3 reads CSADRGYGYTF. The CDR3 region has the DNA TGCAGTGCTGACAGGGGGTATGGCTACACCTTC.

CDR3 in amino acids: CASSMNTGQPAVQYF. The CDR3 DNA reads TGTGCCAGTAGTATGAACACGGGACAGCCCGCGGTGCAGTACTTC. The chain couples TRBV19 to TRBJ2-5; TRBD1 aligns across 7 bases. The trim removed 3 bases at V and 11 bases at J, leaving 15 bases unmatched. CDR1 is LNHDA, CDR2 SQIVND, per germline (reference sequence). CDR3 length: 15 amino acids.

V gene TRBV28 combines with J gene TRBJ2-7; D gene uncertain. Trimming removed 4 bases at V and 1 base at J, with 11 bases between. The CDR3 is 14 amino acids. Germline lookup yields CDR1 MDHEN and CDR2 SYDVKM. The CDR3, as DNA: TGTGCCAGCAGTTCCTCTTCTCAGTCCTACGAGCAGTACGTC. It yields the protein CASSSSSQSYEQYV.

The J gene is TRBJ1-5, the V gene TRBV12-3 or TRBV12-4; 7 bases match TRBD1. This CDR3 is 13 amino acids long. The ends lost 7 bases at V and 6 bases at J; junction bases unmatched: 6. CDR3 in amino acids: CASKMTGSQPQHF. The DNA for the CDR3 is TGTGCCAGCAAAATGACAGGGAGTCAGCCCCAGCATTTT.

The gene calls are TRBV7-9 and TRBJ1-1, with D perhaps TRBD1 (6 bases). The ends were cut back, 5 bases at V and 8 bases at J, with 27 bases in the middle. The CDR3 loop spans 17 amino acids. Germline values: CDR1 SEHNR, CDR2 FQNEAQ (reference sequence). The CDR3 bases are TGTGCCAGCAGCCGTTTCGAGGGGGTAGATCCCTCCCTCGAAGCTTTCTTT. It encodes CASSRFEGVDPSLEAFF.

The CDR3 bases are TGTGCCAGTACCGAACAGGGGGCAGGGGAAAAACTGTTTTTT. Translation gives CASTEQGAGEKLFF. The V call is TRBV19, the J call TRBJ1-4; 9 nucleotides agree with TRBD1. The CDR3 sequence is 14 residues long. The trim removed 7 bases at V and 8 bases at J, leaving 8 bases unmatched. The V gene's germline CDR1 is LNHDA and CDR2 SQIVND (reference sequence).